This TCR beta chain was sequenced for a study of cytomegalovirus exposure and HLA in healthy donors. General observations from the study: The availability of immune exposure information extended only to CMV serostatus. A later analysis linked a missense DCLRE1C variant to TCR beta V- and J-gene trimming.

This clone was observed a few times. The antigen is not known. PCR amplification relied on 60 Vbeta primers (plus 13 Jbeta primers). Assay: immunoSEQ multiplex PCR; the TCRdb copy retains only in-frame clones and omits some. The repertoire holds 60,000 to 85,000 clones, with about 76% as singletons. Donors were ostensibly healthy at sampling, although undocumented immune exposures were probable. From germline, CDR1 is SQVTM and CDR2 ANQGSEA. Trimming took 6 bases from V and 11 from J; bases not matched to a gene: 9. CDR3 length: 11 amino acids. The specimen was PBMCs. The sequence derives from a male donor in good health and CMV-seropositive. The V call is TRBV29-1, the J call TRBJ1-1; 7 bases map to TRBD1. The CDR3 nucleotides are TGCAGCGTGGCCGGCACAGGGGTTGCTTTCTTT. Protein sequence: CSVAGTGVAFF.